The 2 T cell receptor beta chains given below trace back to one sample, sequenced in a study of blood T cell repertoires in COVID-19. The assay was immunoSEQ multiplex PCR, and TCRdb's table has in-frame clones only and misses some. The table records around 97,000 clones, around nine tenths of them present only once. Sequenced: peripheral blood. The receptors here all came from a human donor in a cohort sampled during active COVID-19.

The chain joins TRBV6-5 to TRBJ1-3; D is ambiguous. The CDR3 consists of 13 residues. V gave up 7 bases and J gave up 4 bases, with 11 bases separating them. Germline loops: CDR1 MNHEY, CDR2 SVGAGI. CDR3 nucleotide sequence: TGTGCCAGCAAGGAGTACGCAGGAAACACCATATATTTT. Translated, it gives CASKEYAGNTIYF.

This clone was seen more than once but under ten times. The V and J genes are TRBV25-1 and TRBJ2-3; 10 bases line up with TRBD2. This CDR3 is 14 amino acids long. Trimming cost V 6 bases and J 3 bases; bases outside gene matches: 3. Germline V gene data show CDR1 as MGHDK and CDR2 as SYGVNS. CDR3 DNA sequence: TGTGCCAGCAGAGAGCGGGGGGGTACAGATACGCAGTATTTT. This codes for CASRERGGTDTQYF.